Following are 29 T cell receptor beta chains from one sample sequenced in a study of T cell changes during pregnancy in multiple sclerosis. Generated by immunoSEQ multiplex PCR, the TCRdb table keeps only in-frame clones and is missing some. The sample contains tens of thousands of clones, approximately 90% of which appear only once. Sample: peripheral blood, taken in the second trimester of pregnancy. The receptors were gathered from a female donor in good health, enrolled as a control in a pregnancy study.

The V and J genes are TRBV7-3 and TRBJ2-7, with 7 bases that match TRBD2. The CDR3 contains 13 residues. Unmatched junction bases numbered 0, after V lost 0 bases and J lost 4 bases. The germline V gene encodes CDR1 SGHTA and CDR2 FQGTGA. Written as DNA, the CDR3 is TGTGCCAGCAGCTTAACTAGCGGGTACGAGCAGTACTTC. The encoded protein is CASSLTSGYEQYF.

The gene calls are TRBV28 and TRBJ2-3, with 10 bases identical to TRBD1. This CDR3 spans 16 amino acids. From germline, CDR1 is MDHEN and CDR2 SYDVKM. V dropped 10 bases and J dropped 0; count of bases not matched to a gene: 10. In nucleotides, the CDR3 is TGTGCCACCCTGACAGGGGGCGAACCTAGCACAGATACGCAGTATTTT. Translated, it gives CATLTGGEPSTDTQYF.

This clone was seen just once. The chain recombines TRBV29-1 with TRBJ2-1; 7 bases line up with TRBD2. Germline values: CDR1 SQVTM, CDR2 ANQGSEA. This CDR3 has 15 amino acids. The J segment lost 2 bases and the V segment lost 3 bases, leaving 7 bases of the junction unmatched. The CDR3 sequence: CSVDLGGRTYNEQFF. In nucleotides, the CDR3 is TGCAGCGTTGATTTAGGCGGGAGAACCTACAATGAGCAGTTCTTC.

As to this clone: Mismatch with germline at one junction end may stem from a read error. J is TRBJ2-7 and V is TRBV7-7; 10 nucleotides match TRBD1. The CDR3 is 15 amino acids. The germline gives CDR1 SSHAT, CDR2 FNYEAQ (reference sequence). DNA for the CDR3: TGTGCTAGCAGCTGCCCGGGACAGGGGTCCTACGAGCAGTACTTC. It specifies CASSCPGQGSYEQYF.

CDR3 coding DNA: TGTGCCAGTAGTACGGGACTACCCTACGAGCAGTACTTC. Encoded protein: CASSTGLPYEQYF. This chain connects TRBV19 to TRBJ2-7, with 7 positions matching TRBD2. Trimming at V came to 4 bases and at J to 2 bases, leaving 2 bases not matched to a gene. This CDR3 region has 13 residues. Germline-derived CDR1 and CDR2 are LNHDA and SQIVND (reference sequence).

The chain recombines TRBV6-4 with TRBJ1-1; no firm D call. The V end lost 5 bases, the J end lost 0 bases, and 7 bases lay between the germline ends. This CDR3 has 13 amino acids. Germline values: CDR1 MRHNA, CDR2 SNTAGT. The DNA for the CDR3 is TGTGCCAGCAGTTCATACATGAACACTGAAGCTTTCTTT. This sequence encodes CASSSYMNTEAFF.

This chain connects TRBV6-6 to TRBJ2-3; maybe TRBD1 (5 bases). This CDR3 is built from 16 residues. V shed 7 bases and J shed 2 bases, with 19 bases lying between them. Germline V lookup: CDR1 MNHNY, CDR2 SVGAGI (reference sequence). The CDR3: CASTIRQGDSTDTQYF. The CDR3, as DNA: TGTGCCAGCACCATACGGCAGGGTGACTCCACAGATACGCAGTATTTT.

This chain links TRBV11-2 with TRBJ1-3, with D perhaps TRBD1 (6 bases). Germline V CDR1 and CDR2: SGHAT, FQNNGV. This CDR3 comprises 14 residues. The germline V and J ends were trimmed by 5 bases and 1 base, with 9 bases remaining between them. Written as DNA, the CDR3 is TGTGCCAGCAGCACTGGACAGTCTGGAAACACCATATATTTT. Translating gives CASSTGQSGNTIYF.

The rearrangement joins TRBV6-1 to TRBJ1-1; possibly TRBD1 for D (5 bases). CDR3 size: 14 residues. Germline loops: CDR1 MNHNS, CDR2 SASEGT. V shed 7 bases and J shed 0 bases, with 12 bases lying between them. The CDR3 DNA reads as TGTGCCAGCACCGTACAAGGGGTGAACACTGAAGCTTTCTTT. Translation: CASTVQGVNTEAFF.

This clone was seen once. Its ends do not fully match the called genes, so a read error is possible. This rearrangement joins TRBV7-2 to TRBJ2-7, with 8 bases fitting TRBD2. There are 14 residues in the CDR3. CDR1 is SGHTA and CDR2 is FQGNSA in the germline V gene. CDR3 region: CASRLAGSSYEQYF. In DNA, the CDR3 is TGTGCCAGCAGGTTAGCGGGGAGCTCCTACGAGCAGTACTTC.

This chain links TRBV5-1 with TRBJ1-1, with D uncertain. CDR3 length: 16 amino acids. Germline V gene sequence: CDR1 SGHRS, CDR2 YFSETQ. V was shortened by 0 bases and J by 5 bases, with 17 bases between the two germline ends. CDR3 loop: CASSLVAYPEVTEAFF. The DNA of the CDR3 is TGCGCCAGCAGCTTGGTGGCGTACCCAGAGGTAACTGAAGCTTTCTTT.

V and J are TRBV6-5 and TRBJ2-1; TRBD2 is a possible D gene (7 bases). Germline V gene data show CDR1 as MNHEY and CDR2 as SVGAGI. The V end lost 6 bases, the J end lost 10 bases, and 22 bases lay between the germline ends. This CDR3 contains 15 residues. CDR3 sequence (DNA): TGTGCCAGCAGCTACCTAGCGGACTCCCAGGGGGAGCAGTTCTTC. It specifies CASSYLADSQGEQFF.

This chain links TRBV7-9 with TRBJ1-5; 7 bases map to TRBD1. V shed 4 bases, J shed 7 bases, and the junction held 4 bases outside the gene matches. Germline V gene sequence: CDR1 SEHNR, CDR2 FQNEAQ (reference sequence). The CDR3 extends over 13 amino acids. The CDR3 DNA follows: TGTGCCAGCAGCTCTCAGGGGGACCAGCCCCAGCATTTT. It is translated as CASSSQGDQPQHF. The full variable domain, with the rest looked up from reference TRBV7-9 and TRBJ1-5, is DTGVSQNPRHKITKRGQNVTFRCDPISEHNRLYWYRQTLGQGPEFLTYFQNEAQLEKSRLLSDRFSAERPKGSFSTLEIQRTEQGDSAMYLCASSSQGDQPQHFGDGTRLSIL.

The chain combines TRBV12-5 with TRBJ2-3; D ambiguous. This CDR3 region has 14 residues. Trimming took 6 bases from V and 3 from J, leaving 13 bases between them. Germline V gene data show CDR1 as LGHNT and CDR2 as FRNRAP. The DNA of the CDR3 is TGTGCTAGTGGCGAGGCCCTCATGACAGATACGCAGTATTTT. Translating gives CASGEALMTDTQYF.

The chain combines TRBV5-4 with TRBJ2-5; no definite D call. The CDR3 sequence is 14 residues long. Deletions cut 0 bases from V and 1 base from J, with 7 bases between. In germline, CDR1 is SGHNT, CDR2 YYREEE (reference sequence). CDR3 coding DNA: TGTGCCAGCAGCTTGGCCTCCGTCCAAGAGACCCAGTACTTC. This sequence encodes CASSLASVQETQYF.

The chain employs TRBV7-3 and TRBJ2-7; 11 bases are a match to TRBD1. CDR3 size: 15 residues. V dropped 5 bases and J dropped 4; count of bases not matched to a gene: 7. Per germline, CDR1 SGHTA and CDR2 FQGTGA. CDR3 in DNA: TGTGCCAGCAGCGAGGGGGGGACAGGGGGTTACGAGCAGTACTTC. Amino acids: CASSEGGTGGYEQYF. Full variable domain (missing parts from reference TRBV7-3 and TRBJ2-7): GAGVSQTPSNKVTEKGKYVELRCDPISGHTALYWYRQSLGQGPEFLIYFQGTGAADDSGLPNDRFFAVRPEGSVSTLKIQRTERGDSAVYLCASSEGGTGGYEQYFGPGTRLTVT.

The CDR3 bases are TGTGCCAGCAGCCCCACCCGCGGGGAGCAGTTCTTC. Amino acids: CASSPTRGEQFF. The rearrangement joins TRBV11-3 to TRBJ2-1; D might be TRBD2 (5 bases). V lost 5 bases, J lost 10 bases, and 12 bases lay in between. CDR1 and CDR2 (germline): SGHNT, YENEEA. The CDR3 has 12 residues.

This chain links TRBV5-8 with TRBJ2-7; TRBD1 aligns across 9 bases. Per the germline V gene, CDR1 is SGHTS and CDR2 is YDEGEE. CDR3 length: 17 residues. V dropped 3 bases and J dropped 2; count of bases not matched to a gene: 12. CDR3 amino acids: CASSSPGQGTVPYEQYF. The CDR3 bases are TGTGCCAGCAGCTCCCCGGGACAGGGAACGGTTCCCTACGAGCAGTACTTC.

A note on this clone: Other nucleotide sequences in the sample specify the same CDR3. V gene TRBV28 combines with J gene TRBJ2-2, with TRBD2 matching over 8 bases. This CDR3 is 13 amino acids long. The junction had 3 bases not matched to a gene; V was cut back by 7 bases and J by 5 bases. CDR1 and CDR2 (germline): MDHEN, SYDVKM. The DNA of the CDR3 is TGTGCCAGCAAACGGGGGGGGACCGGGGAGCTGTTTTTT. Amino acids: CASKRGGTGELFF.

This rearrangement joins TRBV25-1 to TRBJ2-3; TRBD1 matches 10 bases. Germline lookup yields CDR1 MGHDK and CDR2 SYGVNS. V lost 8 bases to trimming and J lost 2 bases; unmatched junction nucleotides: 4. The length of the CDR3 is 14 residues. The CDR3 DNA follows: TGTGCCAGCGGGGACAGGGGAATCACAGATACGCAGTATTTT. It translates to CASGDRGITDTQYF. Full variable domain (missing parts from reference TRBV25-1 and TRBJ2-3): EADIYQTPRYLVIGTGKKITLECSQTMGHDKMYWYQQDPGMELHLIHYSYGVNSTEKGDLSSESTVSRIRTEHFPLTLESARPSHTSQYLCASGDRGITDTQYFGPGTRLTVL.

The chain joins TRBV27 to TRBJ2-1; TRBD2 matches at 13 bases. Germline V gene sequence: CDR1 MNHEY, CDR2 SMNVEV (reference sequence). V trimming: 6 bases; J trimming: 1 base; junction bases outside the gene matches: 12. The CDR3 has 19 amino acids. This chain's CDR3 is CASRQALAGGPFSYNEQFF. In DNA form, the CDR3 reads TGTGCCAGCAGGCAGGCACTAGCGGGAGGGCCATTTTCCTACAATGAGCAGTTCTTC.

The gene calls are TRBV1 and TRBJ2-7; the table's D call TRBD2 went unverified against the DNA. TRBV1 is termed a pseudogene. This CDR3 comprises 14 residues. The CDR3 loop is CTSPPGLQSYEQYF. The CDR3 coding sequence is TGCACCAGCCCCCCGGGACTCCAGTCCTACGAGCAGTACTTC.

The chain recombines TRBV5-4 with TRBJ2-7, with a weak D call TRBD2 (6 bases). The germline gives CDR1 SGHNT, CDR2 YYREEE (reference sequence). The CDR3 is made up of 14 amino acids. The V and J ends lost 6 bases and 5 bases respectively, with 18 bases between them. In nucleotides, the CDR3 is TGTGCCAGCACCTTAGCGGAACAACGGGACGAGCAGTACTTC. This encodes CASTLAEQRDEQYF.

The CDR3 DNA is TGTGCCAGCAGTGACTCGATAGCGGGGGACACCGGGGAGCTGTTTTTT. The encoded protein is CASSDSIAGDTGELFF. The chain recombines TRBV6-4 with TRBJ2-2, with 9 bases lining up with TRBD2. The germline gives CDR1 MRHNA, CDR2 SNTAGT. The CDR3 totals 16 residues. The V gene end was trimmed by 0 bases and the J gene end by 3 bases; junction bases not matched to a gene: 2.

The rearrangement uses TRBV14 and TRBJ1-6, with 7 bases aligning to TRBD1. J gave up 0 bases and V 3 bases, and 8 bases lay outside the gene matches. This CDR3 region has 18 residues. Germline V lookup: CDR1 SGHDN, CDR2 FVKESK. The CDR3 region is CASSQGTGASSYNSPLHF. The DNA of the CDR3 is TGTGCCAGCAGCCAGGGAACAGGGGCATCCTCCTATAATTCACCCCTCCACTTT.

J is TRBJ2-7 and V is TRBV11-1; 14 positions match TRBD2. There are 15 residues in the CDR3. With V trimmed by 5 bases and J by 7 bases, 7 bases remained unmatched. Germline-derived CDR1 and CDR2 are SGHAT and FQDESV (reference sequence). DNA of the CDR3: TGTGCCAGCAGCCCAGGACTAGCGGGAGGTCGTGAGCAGTACTTC. It codes for CASSPGLAGGREQYF.

The chain joins TRBV19 to TRBJ2-7; D is uncertain. CDR1 is LNHDA, CDR2 SQIVND, per germline (reference sequence). There are 15 residues in the CDR3. The ends were cut back, 4 bases at V and 0 bases at J, with 13 bases in the middle. The CDR3 here is CASSTSLGSSYEQYF. The CDR3 coding sequence is TGTGCCAGTAGTACCTCCCTTGGCAGCTCCTACGAGCAGTACTTC.

The chain is built from TRBV4-2 and TRBJ2-4; 12 bases align to TRBD1. J was trimmed by 7 bases and V by 0 bases; bases with no gene match: 7. Germline loops: CDR1 LGHNA, CDR2 YNFKEQ. The CDR3 is 17 amino acids. The CDR3 sequence: CASSQESAGQGANIQYF. For the CDR3, the DNA is TGTGCCAGCAGCCAAGAATCAGCGGGACAGGGGGCGAACATTCAGTACTTC.

The V call is TRBV27, the J call TRBJ1-1, with D maybe TRBD1 (6 bases). The length of the CDR3 is 18 residues. V lost 6 bases and J lost 0, with 23 bases in between. Germline V CDR1 and CDR2: MNHEY, SMNVEV (reference sequence). CDR3 nucleotide sequence: TGTGCCAGCAGCATAGTGAAGGTGAGCGGACAGTTGAACACTGAAGCTTTCTTT. Translation: CASSIVKVSGQLNTEAFF.